A selection of T cell receptor beta chains follows, all from one sample in a study of cytomegalovirus exposure and HLA in healthy donors. TCRdb's copy holds only in-frame clones and misses some; the assay was immunoSEQ multiplex PCR. The sample lists about 220,000 clones; approximately 90% were seen once. Sequenced material: PBMCs. Source of these receptors: a man aged 18 to 30 in good health and CMV-seronegative. The CDR3 runs from the conserved cysteine through the conserved F or W. The D gene is left open where the match is weak. Clone size is given for some rows only: seen once, a few or many times, or a class if the clone is expanded.

>TRBJ2-7|-|TRBV6-1|-
CASSEVRATAFGGEQYF
TGTGCCAGCAGTGAAGTGCGGGCGACTGCCTTTGGGGGGGAGCAGTACTTC
>TRBJ2-4|-|TRBV5-1|TRBD1
CASSSGTVKNIQYF
TGCGCCAGCAGCTCCGGGACAGTCAAAAACATTCAGTACTTC
>TRBJ2-7|-|TRBV2|-
CASSIRHSSYEQYF
TGTGCCAGCAGCATTCGCCATAGCTCCTACGAGCAGTACTTC
>TRBJ1-1|-|TRBV7-9|-
CASSGGLAMNTEAFF
TGTGCCAGCTCGGGGGGTTTAGCCATGAACACTGAAGCTTTCTTT
>TRBJ1-1|-|TRBV6-5|-
CASSYLPLGDTEAFF
TGTGCCAGCAGTTATCTTCCCTTGGGCGACACTGAAGCTTTCTTT
>TRBJ1-6|-|TRBV5-1|TRBD1
CASSARDSTYNSPLHF
TGCGCCAGCAGCGCCCGGGACAGCACCTATAATTCACCCCTCCACTTT
>TRBJ2-7|-|TRBV6-4|TRBD2
CASSPRGDSYEQYF
TGTGCCAGCAGTCCCCGGGGGGACTCCTACGAGCAGTACTTC
>TRBJ2-1|-|TRBV4-2|TRBD2
CASSQDVASGYNEQFF
TGTGCCAGCAGCCAAGATGTGGCTAGCGGCTACAATGAGCAGTTCTTC
>TRBJ2-2|-|TRBV19|TRBD2
CASSIEGGLTTGELFF
TGTGCCAGTAGTATCGAGGGAGGGCTCACCACCGGGGAGCTGTTTTTT
>TRBJ2-7|-|TRBV6-1|TRBD2
CASSELSGGRAYEQYF
TGTGCCAGCAGTGAGTTGTCGGGGGGGAGGGCCTACGAGCAGTACTTC
>TRBJ2-7|-|TRBV28|-
CASSRTVDGAHEQYF
TGTGCCAGCAGCAGGACGGTGGATGGGGCCCACGAGCAGTACTTC
>TRBJ2-1|-|TRBV5-1|TRBD1
CASDRGGSSYNEQFF
TGCGCCAGTGACAGGGGCGGGTCCTCCTACAATGAGCAGTTCTTC
>TRBJ2-2|once|TRBV7-6|TRBD2
CASSPKGLVYGELFF
TGTGCCAGCAGCCCAAAGGGACTAGTCTACGGGGAGCTGTTTTTT
>TRBJ2-2|-|TRBV5-1|TRBD2
CASSLASGGSYRELFF
TGCGCCAGCAGCTTAGCTAGCGGGGGATCTTATCGGGAGCTGTTTTTT
>TRBJ1-6|-|TRBV11-2|-
CASSSLLSPLHF
TGTGCCAGCAGCTCCCTTCTTTCACCCCTCCACTTT
>TRBJ2-1|-|TRBV7-6|-
CASSSYRAYNEQFF
TGTGCCAGCAGCTCGTACAGGGCCTACAATGAGCAGTTCTTC
>TRBJ1-5|-|TRBV2|TRBD1
CASSVGQGDQPQHF
TGTGCCAGCAGTGTGGGACAGGGCGATCAGCCCCAGCATTTT
>TRBJ1-1|-|TRBV6-5|-
CATNGQGRAEAFF
TGTGCCACGAATGGGCAGGGGCGTGCTGAAGCTTTCTTT
>TRBJ1-2|-|TRBV6-5|-
CASSYSFRYGYTF
TGTGCCAGCAGTTACTCTTTCCGCTATGGCTACACCTTC
>TRBJ1-2|few|TRBV7-2|TRBD1
CASSSSGGYGYTF
TGTGCCAGCAGCTCTTCAGGGGGTTACGGCTACACCTTC
>TRBJ1-6|few|TRBV20-1|-
CSAQGNSPLHF
TGCAGTGCCCAGGGTAATTCACCCCTCCACTTT
>TRBJ2-7|-|TRBV7-2|-
CASSRTDSYEQYF
TGTGCCAGCAGCCGTACCGACAGTTACGAGCAGTACTTC
>TRBJ1-2|-|TRBV28|-
CALGRGSGGYTF
TGTGCCCTGGGGCGGGGATCAGGTGGCTACACCTTC
>TRBJ2-1|-|TRBV28|TRBD2
CASINLLAGGYNEQFF
TGTGCCAGCATTAACCTCCTAGCGGGGGGTTACAATGAGCAGTTCTTC
>TRBJ2-7|-|TRBV27|-
CASSLRGGIYEQYF
TGTGCCAGCAGTTTAAGGGGCGGAATTTACGAGCAGTACTTC
>TRBJ1-2|-|TRBV2|TRBD1
CASSPDRVGGYTF
TGTGCCAGCAGCCCCGACAGGGTAGGAGGCTACACCTTC
>TRBJ1-5|-|TRBV28|TRBD1
CASIPFRLGTGGFGNQPQHF
TGTGCCAGCATTCCTTTTAGATTGGGGACAGGGGGATTCGGCAATCAGCCCCAGCATTTT
>TRBJ1-5|-|TRBV12-1|-
CASSPLAYSSGNQPQHF
TGTGCCAGCAGCCCATTAGCATATTCGTCTGGCAATCAGCCCCAGCATTTT
>TRBJ2-1|-|TRBV6-6|TRBD1
CASRGQGPYNEQFF
TGTGCCAGCAGAGGACAGGGCCCCTACAATGAGCAGTTCTTC
>TRBJ2-7|once|TRBV7-2|-
CASSFEAAYEQYF
TGTGCCAGCAGCTTTGAGGCTGCCTACGAGCAGTACTTC
>TRBJ2-5|-|TRBV7-6|TRBD2
CASSGGLAATQETQYF
TGTGCCAGCAGTGGTGGACTAGCGGCTACACAAGAGACCCAGTACTTC